The 22 T cell receptor beta chains below all came from one sample that was sequenced in a study of blood T cell repertoires in COVID-19. This table comes from immunoSEQ multiplex PCR, and its TCRdb copy is limited to in-frame clones, with some not included. The repertoire holds more than 60,000 clones, with roughly 80% as singletons. Sequences were obtained from peripheral blood. These receptors were obtained from a human donor in a cohort sampled during active COVID-19.

This chain uses TRBV3-1 (or the pseudogene TRBV3-2) with TRBJ1-2, with D tentatively TRBD1 (6 bases). The CDR3 runs 13 residues. Trimming cost V 4 bases and J 2 bases, with 8 bases left between them. Looked up from germline, CDR1 is LGHDT and CDR2 is YNNKEL (reference sequence). The CDR3 is CASSRTENYGYTF. CDR3 DNA: TGTGCCAGCAGCCGGACAGAGAACTATGGCTACACCTTC.

This clone was found a few times. J is TRBJ1-5 and V is TRBV7-9; 8 positions match TRBD1. CDR3 size: 15 residues. Trimming at V came to 2 bases and at J to 3 bases, leaving 3 bases not matched to a gene. Germline CDR1 is SEHNR and CDR2 is FQNEAQ (reference sequence). In DNA form, the CDR3 reads TGTGCCAGCAGCTTACGGGGACAGGCCAATCAGCCCCAGCATTTT. Translated, it gives CASSLRGQANQPQHF.

CDR3 loop: CASNLRPGNYGYTF. CDR3 coding DNA: TGTGCCAGCAATCTAAGGCCAGGCAACTATGGCTACACCTTC. V gene TRBV7-2 combines with J gene TRBJ1-2, with no clear D. V was clipped by 7 bases and J by 2 bases, with 14 bases between them. Per the germline V gene, CDR1 is SGHTA and CDR2 is FQGNSA. The CDR3 spans 14 residues.

V gene TRBV18 combines with J gene TRBJ2-3; 8 bases are shared with TRBD2. The CDR3 runs to 15 residues. Germline V CDR1 and CDR2: KGHSH, LQKENI. Losses at the gene ends were 1 base for V and 6 bases for J; bases not matched to a gene: 6. The CDR3 region has the DNA TGTGCCAGCTCACCACGGACGGGGGGGCCTGATACGCAGTATTTT. It translates to CASSPRTGGPDTQYF.

The chain couples TRBV7-9 to TRBJ2-7; possible D gene TRBD2, 6 bases. In germline, CDR1 is SEHNR, CDR2 FQNEAQ (reference sequence). Trimming pared 1 base from V and 0 bases from J, leaving 13 bases between. The CDR3 has 16 residues. The CDR3 coding sequence is TGTGCCAGCAGCTTAGTTGGGGGGTCAATCTCCTACGAGCAGTACTTC. This sequence encodes CASSLVGGSISYEQYF.

The V call is TRBV7-9, the J call TRBJ2-7, with 7 bases identical to TRBD1. There are 11 residues in the CDR3. The V gene's germline CDR1 is SEHNR and CDR2 FQNEAQ (reference sequence). After removal of 5 bases from V and 9 bases from J, the junction contained 4 bases not matched to a gene. The CDR3 bases are TGTGCCAGCAGCCAGGGGGACGGGCAGTACTTC. Translation: CASSQGDGQYF.

This chain links TRBV7-6 with TRBJ1-4; 7 bases line up with TRBD1. This CDR3 spans 13 amino acids. Germline V CDR1 and CDR2: SGHVS, FNYEAQ. V shed 5 bases and J 7 bases; nucleotides not matched to a gene: 4. The CDR3 spells CASSRQGGEKLFF. Here the CDR3 DNA reads TGTGCCAGCAGCCGACAGGGCGGTGAAAAACTGTTTTTT.

The J gene is TRBJ2-3, the V gene TRBV7-9; 7 bases agree with TRBD2. The J segment lost 0 bases and the V segment lost 5 bases, leaving 11 bases of the junction unmatched. This CDR3 region has 17 residues. Germline V CDR1 and CDR2: SEHNR, FQNEAQ (reference sequence). Here the CDR3 reads CASSPGAGRGSTDTQYF. Here the CDR3 DNA reads TGTGCCAGCAGCCCCGGGGCGGGGCGGGGGAGCACAGATACGCAGTATTTT.

The chain recombines TRBV15 with TRBJ2-4; 9 bases are a match to TRBD2. There are 17 residues in the CDR3. Germline CDR1 LNHNV, CDR2 YYDKDF (reference sequence). V lost 5 bases to trimming and J lost 9 bases; unmatched junction nucleotides: 17. This CDR3 reads CATSWGEGTSYGVIQYF. DNA of the CDR3: TGTGCCACCAGCTGGGGAGAGGGGACTAGCTATGGGGTCATTCAGTACTTC.

The chain is built from TRBV5-8 and TRBJ2-1; D is possibly TRBD1 (6 bases). This CDR3 has 15 amino acids. V lost 1 base, J lost 7 bases, and 15 bases lay in between. Germline V lookup: CDR1 SGHTS, CDR2 YDEGEE. The CDR3 reads CASSLRTITGNEQFF. The CDR3, as DNA: TGTGCCAGCAGCTTGCGGACAATTACAGGGAATGAGCAGTTCTTC.

The rearrangement links TRBV2 to TRBJ2-7; 8 bases are a match to TRBD1. Germline values: CDR1 SNHLY, CDR2 FYNNEI. The V gene end was trimmed by 2 bases and the J gene end by 6 bases; junction bases not matched to a gene: 9. The CDR3 runs to 15 residues. CDR3 bases: TGTGCCAGCAGTGAAAGGTCCCAGGGGGCCTTCGAGCAGTACTTC. Translating gives CASSERSQGAFEQYF.

V and J are TRBV7-8 and TRBJ2-3; a weak D match, TRBD2 (6 bases). The CDR3 sequence is 14 residues long. Trimming stripped 1 base from V and 2 bases from J, with 7 bases between. Germline CDR1 is SGHVS and CDR2 is FQNEAQ. The CDR3 region is CASSLERATDTQYF. The CDR3 coding sequence is TGTGCCAGCAGCTTAGAGCGGGCCACAGATACGCAGTATTTT.

The V and J genes are TRBV2 and TRBJ2-7, with 7 nucleotides matching TRBD2. The CDR3 is 15 residues long. J lost 0 bases, V lost 5 bases, and 7 bases had no gene match. Germline assignment: CDR1 SNHLY and CDR2 FYNNEI. CDR3 residues: CASSSGGPGSYEQYF. Written as DNA, the CDR3 is TGTGCCAGCAGTTCGGGGGGTCCTGGCTCCTACGAGCAGTACTTC.

The V gene is TRBV6-5, the J gene TRBJ2-5, with 8 bases lining up with TRBD1. V shed 6 bases, J shed 5 bases, and the junction held 5 bases outside the gene matches. The length of the CDR3 is 13 residues. Germline assignment: CDR1 MNHEY and CDR2 SVGAGI. The CDR3 DNA follows: TGTGCCAGCAGCTCCACAGGGGGGGAGACCCAGTACTTC. Protein: CASSSTGGETQYF.

This chain connects TRBV5-4 to TRBJ2-7; 8 positions agree with TRBD2. Germline values: CDR1 SGHNT, CDR2 YYREEE (reference sequence). The J segment lost 6 bases and the V segment lost 0 bases, leaving 8 bases of the junction unmatched. The CDR3 runs to 15 residues. The CDR3: CASSLVGRVRGEQYF. The DNA of the CDR3 is TGTGCCAGCAGCTTGGTCGGGAGGGTACGGGGCGAGCAGTACTTC.

This chain joins TRBV30 and TRBJ1-2; TRBD1 is a possible D gene (5 bases). The V gene lost 2 bases and the J gene lost 0 bases, with 16 bases spanning the gap. CDR3 size: 16 residues. The V gene's germline CDR1 is GTSNPN and CDR2 SVGIG (reference sequence). The CDR3 sequence is CAWSRAGLVPNYGYTF. The CDR3 DNA is TGTGCCTGGAGTAGGGCAGGGCTTGTGCCTAACTATGGCTACACCTTC.

This chain joins TRBV19 and TRBJ1-1, with D unclear. V lost 7 bases, J lost 3 bases, and 9 bases lay in between. Germline CDR1 LNHDA, CDR2 SQIVND (reference sequence). The CDR3 extends over 12 amino acids. The CDR3 DNA is TGTGCCAGTACCAAGAGGGACACTGAAGCTTTCTTT. It yields the protein CASTKRDTEAFF. Together with reference TRBV19 and TRBJ1-1, the CDR3 gives the full variable domain: DGGITQSPKYLFRKEGQNVTLSCEQNLNHDAMYWYRQDPGQGLRLIYYSQIVNDFQKGDIAEGYSVSREKKESFPLTVTSAQKNPTAFYLCASTKRDTEAFFGQGTRLTVV.

The genes are TRBV7-8 and TRBJ1-4; possibly TRBD1 for D (5 bases). The V gene lost 5 bases and the J gene lost 5 bases, with 12 bases spanning the gap. Germline lookup yields CDR1 SGHVS and CDR2 FQNEAQ. This CDR3 spans 14 amino acids. The CDR3 spells CASSLGRRNEKLFF. DNA of the CDR3: TGTGCCAGCAGCCTGGGGCGAAGAAATGAAAAACTGTTTTTT. The variable domain in full, completed from reference TRBV7-8 and TRBJ1-4, reads GAGVSQSPRYKVAKRGQDVALRCDPISGHVSLFWYQQALGQGPEFLTYFQNEAQLDKSGLPSDRFFAERPEGSVSTLKIQRTQQEDSAVYLCASSLGRRNEKLFFGSGTQLSVL.

The chain joins TRBV12-3 or TRBV12-4 to TRBJ2-7; D is ambiguous. The germline V and J ends were trimmed by 3 bases and 2 bases, with 5 bases remaining between them. This CDR3 spans 12 amino acids. CDR3 coding DNA: TGTGCCAGCAGTTTGCTAGCCTACGAGCAGTACTTC. Translation: CASSLLAYEQYF.

The chain is built from TRBV4-3 and TRBJ2-3; possibly TRBD2 for D (7 bases). This CDR3 has 16 amino acids. V was clipped by 0 bases and J by 6 bases, with 16 bases between them. CDR1 and CDR2 from the germline V gene are LGHNA and YSLEER. CDR3 in DNA: TGCGCCAGCAGCCAAGATATGAGGGGGGGTGTGGATACGCAGTATTTT. Protein sequence: CASSQDMRGGVDTQYF.

This chain links TRBV5-1 with TRBJ2-5; D is unresolved. Germline V gene data show CDR1 as SGHRS and CDR2 as YFSETQ. This CDR3 has 13 amino acids. V was trimmed by 0 bases and J by 5 bases, leaving 8 bases between them. CDR3: CASSLGSQETQYF. The CDR3 coding sequence is TGCGCCAGCAGCTTGGGTAGCCAGGAGACCCAGTACTTC.

The J gene is TRBJ1-1, the V gene TRBV5-1; no reliable D call. V lost 0 bases and J lost 9, with 6 bases in between. The CDR3 has 11 residues. From germline, CDR1 is SGHRS and CDR2 YFSETQ. The CDR3 loop is CASSLGGKAFF. The CDR3 coding sequence is TGCGCCAGCAGCTTGGGAGGGAAAGCTTTCTTT.